This T cell receptor (beta chain) was sequenced for a study of chemoradiotherapy in HPV16-positive cancers. On the study more broadly: Candidate HPV-specific T-cell clones and common TCR motifs came from functional assays in a couple of HPV16-positive patients.

Profiling relied on immunoSEQ multiplex PCR, and the TCRdb table lists in-frame clones only, not all of them. The sample comprises about 9,200 clones, around 75% of which are singletons, and around 41% rests with the top ten. CDR1 and CDR2 from the germline V gene are MNHNY and SVGAGI (reference sequence). The CDR3 consists of 11 residues. Study results and limitations: HPV-specific T cells were functionally defined from only a couple of HPV16-positive patients.

To note about this clone: Its antigen is currently unknown.

The chain uses TRBV6-6 and TRBJ2-5; unclear D gene. The DNA matches TRBJ2-7 better at its end, which makes the J call doubtful. The sequence came from a human donor with HPV-associated anogenital cancer. The sample in question was tumor tissue, obtained from a patient who underwent chemoradiotherapy. The CDR3 DNA reads TGTGCCAGCAGTTACTGGGGCGAGCAGTACTTC. Amino acid sequence: CASSYWGEQYF.